This T cell receptor beta chain was identified during a study of blood T cell repertoires in COVID-19. Whole-study context: Sources were T cells, B-cell-depleted T cells, or PBMCs; the material itself was cDNA or gDNA.

Germline V gives CDR1 LGHDT, CDR2 YNNKEL (reference sequence). Trimming took off 0 bases at V and 6 bases at J, with 11 bases between the two ends. The CDR3 is 14 amino acids. TCRdb's table, derived via immunoSEQ multiplex PCR, lists solely in-frame clones and lacks some. The data show more than 350,000 clones, about 83% seen once. Participants came from roughly 25 US areas, aged roughly 18 to 89 years. In assigning cohorts, the study relied on participant-reported clinical history. Two consecutive negative NP/OP PCR tests, clearance, or resolved symptoms defined Cohort 3 recovery. The chain joins TRBV3-1 (or the pseudogene TRBV3-2) to TRBJ1-2; the D gene is possibly TRBD1 (6 bases). Sample: PBMCs or T cells enriched from blood (not recorded which). This TCR derives from a woman between 50 and 59 years old who had recovered from COVID-19. The CDR3: CASSQDQGRDGYTF. CDR3 coding DNA: TGTGCCAGCAGCCAAGATCAGGGGAGGGATGGCTACACCTTC.